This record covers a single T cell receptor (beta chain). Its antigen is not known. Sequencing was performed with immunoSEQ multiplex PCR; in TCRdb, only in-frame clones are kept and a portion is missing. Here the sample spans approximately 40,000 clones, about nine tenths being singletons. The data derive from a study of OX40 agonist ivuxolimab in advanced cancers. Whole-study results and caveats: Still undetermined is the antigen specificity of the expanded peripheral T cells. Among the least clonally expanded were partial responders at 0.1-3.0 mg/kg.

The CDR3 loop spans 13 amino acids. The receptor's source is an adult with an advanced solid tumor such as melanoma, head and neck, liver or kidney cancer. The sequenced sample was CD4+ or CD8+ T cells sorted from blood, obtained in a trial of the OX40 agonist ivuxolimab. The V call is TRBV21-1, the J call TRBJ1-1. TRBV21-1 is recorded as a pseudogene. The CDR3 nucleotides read TGTGCCAGCAGGAACAGGAGGGACACTGAAGCTTTCTTT. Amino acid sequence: CASRNRRDTEAFF.